The 26 T cell receptor beta chains reported below all come from one sample, sequenced in a study of vaccination effects on CD4 cells after COVID-19. Data came from immunoSEQ multiplex PCR; TCRdb stores just in-frame clones and leaves some out. This table has some 40,000 clones, roughly 79% appearing once. Cultured cells yielded isolated CD4+ T cells after 10 days. The antigens for these receptors are not known. The specimen was CD4+ T cells from PBMCs cultured without peptide, collected before COVID-19 vaccination. These receptors all come from a human donor who received a COVID-19 vaccine.

The chain couples TRBV29-1 to TRBJ1-6; D remains unclear. This CDR3 contains 15 residues. Germline V gene lookup returns CDR1 SQVTM and CDR2 ANQGSEA. The V end was cut by 5 bases, the J end by 7 bases, with 18 bases between. The DNA for the CDR3 is TGCAGCGTTAGAACCGCGCTTGATAGGAATTCACCCCTCCACTTT. Translating gives CSVRTALDRNSPLHF. Drawing the rest from reference TRBV29-1 and TRBJ1-6, the complete variable domain is SAVISQKPSRDICQRGTSLTIQCQVDSQVTMMFWYRQQPGQSLTLIATANQGSEATYESGFVIDKFPISRPNLTFSTLTVSNMSPEDSSIYLCSVRTALDRNSPLHFGNGTRLTVT.

This sequence joins TRBV7-2 and TRBJ1-2; D uncertain. From germline, CDR1 is SGHTA and CDR2 FQGNSA. The CDR3 runs to 13 residues. V lost 3 bases to trimming and J lost 4 bases, with 9 bases between them. CDR3 residues: CASSFMLGYGYTF. The CDR3 DNA reads as TGTGCCAGCAGCTTTATGTTAGGCTATGGCTACACCTTC.

The chain combines TRBV28 with TRBJ2-4; D is unclear. This CDR3 is 13 amino acids long. Germline lookup yields CDR1 MDHEN and CDR2 SYDVKM. V lost 3 bases and J lost 11, with 14 bases in between. CDR3 DNA sequence: TGTGCCAGCAGTTTTACGACTCCCCCGGTTCAGTACTTC. This encodes CASSFTTPPVQYF.

The chain has TRBV6-1 and TRBJ1-5; D not resolved. Trimming removed 1 base from V and 4 bases from J, with 5 bases in between. CDR3 length: 13 residues. Germline assignment: CDR1 MNHNS and CDR2 SASEGT. CDR3 protein: CASSEGGNQPQHF. For the CDR3, the DNA is TGTGCCAGCAGTGAAGGCGGAAATCAGCCCCAGCATTTT.

V usage is TRBV7-8 and J usage is TRBJ2-1, with D possibly TRBD2 on 5 matching bases. Trimming removed 1 base from V and 4 bases from J, with 17 bases in between. CDR1 is SGHVS, CDR2 FQNEAQ, per germline. CDR3 length equals 17 residues. CDR3 loop: CASSLESGSGEYNEQFF. The CDR3 DNA reads as TGTGCCAGCAGCTTAGAGTCGGGGTCTGGGGAGTACAATGAGCAGTTCTTC.

The DNA of the CDR3 is TGTGCCAGTAGTATCCAGGCTTGGAACACTGAAGCTTTCTTT. Encoded protein: CASSIQAWNTEAFF. The chain employs TRBV19 and TRBJ1-1, with D hard to call. The CDR3 covers 14 residues. Germline V gene lookup returns CDR1 LNHDA and CDR2 SQIVND (reference sequence). V was trimmed by 3 bases and J by 1 base, leaving 9 bases between them.

The genes are TRBV7-8 and TRBJ2-7; 7 bases agree with TRBD2. This CDR3 has 17 residues. In germline, CDR1 is SGHVS, CDR2 FQNEAQ. Trimming at V came to 5 bases and at J to 5 bases, leaving 18 bases not matched to a gene. The chain's CDR3 is CASSLGGGTTAGHEQYF. In nucleotides, the CDR3 is TGTGCCAGCAGCCTCGGGGGAGGGACCACCGCGGGGCACGAGCAGTACTTC.

This clone was seen only a few times. This chain uses TRBV5-6 with TRBJ1-1; no firm D call. V lost 4 bases, J lost 6 bases, and 13 bases lay in between. CDR3 length: 13 residues. The germline CDR1 and CDR2 sequences are SGHDT and YYEEEE. The CDR3 coding sequence is TGTGCCAGCAGCCATCCCCAGCGTGCTGAAGCTTTCTTT. It is translated as CASSHPQRAEAFF.

The V call is TRBV2, the J call TRBJ1-2; perhaps TRBD1 as D (5 bases). This CDR3 region has 14 residues. Germline V gene lookup returns CDR1 SNHLY and CDR2 FYNNEI. Deletions cut 6 bases from V and 3 bases from J, with 14 bases between. CDR3 sequence: CASRDRGVDYGYTF. The CDR3 region has the DNA TGTGCCAGCAGGGACCGAGGGGTAGACTATGGCTACACCTTC.

This chain links TRBV27 with TRBJ2-3; 12 bases line up with TRBD2. The length of the CDR3 is 16 residues. Germline CDR1 and CDR2: MNHEY and SMNVEV (reference sequence). The J segment lost 3 bases and the V segment lost 7 bases, leaving 8 bases of the junction unmatched. CDR3 region: CASNSRLAGATDTQYF. Here the CDR3 DNA reads TGTGCCAGCAACTCCAGACTAGCGGGAGCGACAGATACGCAGTATTTT.

The chain uses TRBV3-1 (or the pseudogene TRBV3-2) and TRBJ2-6, with 9 positions matching TRBD1. The CDR3 length is 17 residues. CDR1 is LGHDT and CDR2 is YNNKEL in the germline V gene (reference sequence). Trimming took 5 bases from V and 0 from J; bases not matched to a gene: 5. This chain's CDR3 is CASSANRGLSGANVLTF. The CDR3 bases are TGTGCCAGCAGCGCCAACAGGGGGCTCTCTGGGGCCAACGTCCTGACTTTC.

In this sample, this clone turned up a few times. At one end the junction does not follow the germline gene, possibly because of a read error. The V call is TRBV11-2, the J call TRBJ1-4; 10 bases are a match to TRBD1. The CDR3 covers 15 residues. The V gene's germline CDR1 is SGHAT and CDR2 FQNNGV. The CDR3 bases are TGTGCCAGCAGCGTAGACAGGGGGCCTAATGAAAAACTGTTTTTT. As protein: CASSVDRGPNEKLFF.

The chain couples TRBV28 to TRBJ1-2; D is ambiguous. This CDR3 spans 17 amino acids. V shed 3 bases and J shed 3 bases, with 20 bases lying between them. Germline CDR1 and CDR2: MDHEN and SYDVKM. This CDR3 is CASSFPVDELSHYGYTF. CDR3 bases: TGTGCCAGCAGTTTCCCCGTGGACGAGCTCTCGCACTATGGCTACACCTTC.

V is TRBV28 and J is TRBJ1-2, with D uncertain. Trimming pared 5 bases from V and 8 bases from J, leaving 9 bases between. Germline assignment: CDR1 MDHEN and CDR2 SYDVKM. This CDR3 is built from 11 residues. CDR3 in DNA: TGTGCCAGCAGTATGCGTGCCGGCTACACCTTC. Translating gives CASSMRAGYTF.

The chain has TRBV2 and TRBJ2-3; D unresolved. CDR1 is SNHLY, CDR2 FYNNEI, per germline. Trimming took off 6 bases at V and 6 bases at J, with 10 bases between the two ends. The CDR3 is 12 residues long. The CDR3 DNA is TGTGCCAGCAGCCAAGAGCTGGATACGCAGTATTTT. Translated, it gives CASSQELDTQYF.

The CDR3: CASSSGTGSTYEQYF. For the CDR3, the DNA is TGTGCCAGCAGCTCCGGTACAGGTTCTACCTACGAGCAGTACTTC. This chain links TRBV5-4 with TRBJ2-7; weak D call: TRBD1 (5 bases). The CDR3 spans 15 residues. The V gene's germline CDR1 is SGHNT and CDR2 YYREEE (reference sequence). Trimming took off 3 bases at V and 2 bases at J, with 15 bases between the two ends.

The chain uses TRBV29-1 and TRBJ1-2; D not resolved. Germline V CDR1 and CDR2: SQVTM, ANQGSEA. Trimming took 6 bases from V and 4 from J, leaving 9 bases between them. CDR3 length equals 11 residues. The CDR3 here is CSVDRSYGYTF. CDR3 DNA sequence: TGCAGCGTGGACCGATCCTATGGCTACACCTTC. Full variable domain (outside the CDR3, taken from reference TRBV29-1 and TRBJ1-2): SAVISQKPSRDICQRGTSLTIQCQVDSQVTMMFWYRQQPGQSLTLIATANQGSEATYESGFVIDKFPISRPNLTFSTLTVSNMSPEDSSIYLCSVDRSYGYTFGSGTRLTVV.

The rearrangement joins TRBV27 to TRBJ2-1; 12 positions match TRBD2. Unmatched junction bases numbered 10, after V lost 6 bases and J lost 10 bases. CDR3 length equals 15 residues. Per germline, CDR1 MNHEY and CDR2 SMNVEV (reference sequence). This CDR3 reads CASRPGLAGPFEQFF. CDR3 nucleotides: TGTGCCAGCAGGCCTGGACTAGCGGGACCTTTCGAGCAGTTCTTC.

This clone was recorded a few times. This chain links TRBV28 with TRBJ2-7; D ambiguous. V lost 6 bases to trimming and J lost 2 bases, with 5 bases between them. Germline assignment: CDR1 MDHEN and CDR2 SYDVKM. CDR3 length: 11 amino acids. The CDR3: CASRSTYEQYF. The CDR3 DNA follows: TGTGCCAGCAGGTCGACCTACGAGCAGTACTTC.

This clone has more than one count but fewer than ten. This chain links TRBV10-3 with TRBJ2-7; no definite D call. This CDR3 has 12 residues. Germline values: CDR1 ENHRY, CDR2 SYGVKD. This CDR3 reads CAPRLSPYEQYF. The CDR3, as DNA: TGTGCGCCCCGTTTGTCTCCTTACGAGCAGTACTTC.

This clone was seen a single time. This rearrangement joins TRBV9 to TRBJ2-2; TRBD2 might be the D (6 bases). Looked up from germline, CDR1 is SGDLS and CDR2 is YYNGEE. The CDR3 has 16 residues. V was pared by 0 bases and J by 6 bases, with 15 bases between. The chain's CDR3 is CASSVVGGASSGELFF. The CDR3 DNA reads as TGTGCCAGCAGCGTAGTCGGCGGGGCCTCATCCGGGGAGCTGTTTTTT.

This chain joins TRBV7-2 and TRBJ1-2, with D perhaps TRBD1 (5 bases). The V gene lost 3 bases and the J gene lost 8 bases, with 10 bases spanning the gap. The CDR3 covers 12 residues. The V gene's germline CDR1 is SGHTA and CDR2 FQGNSA. CDR3 DNA sequence: TGTGCCAGCAGCTTCCAGGGAGGGGGCTACACCTTC. Translated, it gives CASSFQGGGYTF.

The V call is TRBV5-5, the J call TRBJ2-1, with 10 bases lining up with TRBD2. Germline V CDR1 and CDR2: SGHKS, YYEKEE (reference sequence). Losses at the gene ends were 2 bases for V and 2 bases for J; bases not matched to a gene: 7. CDR3 size: 17 residues. The CDR3 is CASSLFPLAGAYNEQFF. The CDR3 coding sequence is TGTGCCAGCAGCTTATTCCCTCTAGCGGGAGCCTACAATGAGCAGTTCTTC.

This clone was seen only a few times. The rearrangement links TRBV11-3 to TRBJ2-3; TRBD2 is a possible D gene (7 bases). Germline V gene sequence: CDR1 SGHNT, CDR2 YENEEA. CDR3 length: 14 residues. V was cut by 3 bases and J by 2 bases, with 9 bases left in between. CDR3 nucleotide sequence: TGTGCCAGCAGCTTCGGGGGGCCCACAGATACGCAGTATTTT. Its translation is CASSFGGPTDTQYF.

The chain employs TRBV2 and TRBJ2-1, with 8 bases identical to TRBD2. This CDR3 has 16 amino acids. Germline CDR1 reads SNHLY; CDR2 reads FYNNEI. J gave up 3 bases and V 3 bases, and 7 bases lay outside the gene matches. As DNA, the CDR3 is TGTGCCAGCAGTGATTTGGGCGGGAGGCACTACAATGAGCAGTTCTTC. Encoded protein: CASSDLGGRHYNEQFF.

The genes are TRBV10-3 and TRBJ1-1; a possible D gene is TRBD1 (6 bases). The V end lost 6 bases, the J end lost 3 bases, and 17 bases lay between the germline ends. The CDR3 runs 15 residues. Germline assignment: CDR1 ENHRY and CDR2 SYGVKD. The CDR3 DNA reads as TGTGCCATCAGCAATTCCTTACAGGGCGACACTGAAGCTTTCTTT. Protein sequence: CAISNSLQGDTEAFF.